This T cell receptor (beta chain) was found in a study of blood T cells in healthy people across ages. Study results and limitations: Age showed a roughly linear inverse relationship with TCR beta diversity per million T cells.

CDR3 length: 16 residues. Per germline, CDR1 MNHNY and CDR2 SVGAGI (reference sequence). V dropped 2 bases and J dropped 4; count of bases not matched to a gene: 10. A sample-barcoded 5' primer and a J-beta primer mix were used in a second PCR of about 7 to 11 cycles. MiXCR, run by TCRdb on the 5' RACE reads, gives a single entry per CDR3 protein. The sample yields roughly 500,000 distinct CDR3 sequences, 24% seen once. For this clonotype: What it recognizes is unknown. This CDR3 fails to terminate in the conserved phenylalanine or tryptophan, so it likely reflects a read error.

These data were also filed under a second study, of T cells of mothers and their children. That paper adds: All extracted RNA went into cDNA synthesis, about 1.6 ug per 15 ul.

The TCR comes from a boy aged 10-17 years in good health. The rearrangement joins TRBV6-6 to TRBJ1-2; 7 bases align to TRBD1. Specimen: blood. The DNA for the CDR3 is TGTGCCAGCAGTTACGCTATACAGGGGAGTCCCTATGGCTACACCCTC. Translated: CASSYAIQGSPYGYTL.